Below are 26 T cell receptor beta chains sequenced from a single sample in a study of blood T cell repertoires in COVID-19 (TCRdb year 2020). Library preparation was by the immunoSEQ multiplex PCR assay. The table was pulled from immuneACCESS by TCRdb, which kept in-frame rearrangements only. Such tables lose some clones; where checked, under half of the loss comes from unresolved V genes, and the rest has no known cause. The sample includes some 220,000 clones, with around 85% observed a single time. Of the sample, roughly 1.3% is held by the ten largest clones. The specimen sequenced was PBMCs or T cells enriched from blood (not recorded which). These TCRs come from a woman in her forties with acute COVID-19.

This sequence joins TRBV5-1 and TRBJ2-1, with TRBD2 as a possible D gene (7 bases). CDR3 size: 15 residues. The V gene lost 7 bases and the J gene lost 8 bases, with 22 bases spanning the gap. Per the germline V gene, CDR1 is SGHRS and CDR2 is YFSETQ. CDR3 residues: CASGTFGQGRDEQFF. Written as DNA, the CDR3 is TGCGCCAGCGGCACGTTTGGCCAGGGGAGGGATGAGCAGTTCTTC. Looking up the rest from reference TRBV5-1 and TRBJ2-1 gives the full variable domain: KAGVTQTPRYLIKTRGQQVTLSCSPISGHRSVSWYQQTPGQGLQFLFEYFSETQRNKGNFPGRFSGRQFSNSRSEMNVSTLELGDSALYLCASGTFGQGRDEQFFGPGTRLTVL.

This chain connects TRBV18 to TRBJ2-3; the match to TRBD2 covers 10 bases. V shed 2 bases and J 6 bases; nucleotides not matched to a gene: 2. This CDR3 region has 14 residues. Germline CDR1 reads KGHSH; CDR2 reads LQKENI. Written as DNA, the CDR3 is TGTGCCAGCTCACCAGGAGCGGGGGGGGATACGCAGTATTTT. This encodes CASSPGAGGDTQYF.

The chain is built from TRBV4-2 and TRBJ2-7; 9 bases match TRBD1. J lost 6 bases, V lost 3 bases, and 9 bases had no gene match. Germline CDR1 is LGHNA and CDR2 is YNFKEQ. The CDR3 is made up of 15 amino acids. DNA for the CDR3: TGTGCCAGCAGCCAGACGGGGACAGGGAAGGTCGAGCAGTACTTC. Its translation: CASSQTGTGKVEQYF.

The V call is TRBV28, the J call TRBJ2-7; 10 nucleotides line up with TRBD2. CDR1 MDHEN and CDR2 SYDVKM come from the germline V gene. The CDR3 runs to 14 residues. With 7 bases clipped from V and 4 bases from J, the junction kept 7 bases outside the gene matches. CDR3 amino acids: CASKRSSGGYEQYF. CDR3 sequence (DNA): TGTGCCAGCAAGCGGTCTAGCGGGGGTTACGAGCAGTACTTC.

CDR3 DNA: TGTGCCAGTGCCGGGACTAGCTCCACCGGGGAGCTGTTTTTT. The encoded protein is CASAGTSSTGELFF. J is TRBJ2-2 and V is TRBV19; the match to TRBD2 covers 9 bases. The CDR3 loop spans 14 amino acids. The ends lost 8 bases at V and 4 bases at J; junction bases unmatched: 5. CDR1 LNHDA and CDR2 SQIVND come from the germline V gene (reference sequence).

The chain links TRBV6-1 to TRBJ2-3, with D possibly TRBD1 on 5 matching bases. The germline V and J ends were trimmed by 0 bases and 0 bases, with 10 bases remaining between them. The V gene's germline CDR1 is MNHNS and CDR2 SASEGT. The CDR3 contains 16 residues. The CDR3 DNA is TGTGCCAGCAGTGAAGCTGGTGGGGCCAGCACAGATACGCAGTATTTT. It encodes CASSEAGGASTDTQYF.

The rearrangement uses TRBV6-1 and TRBJ2-2, with D possibly TRBD1 on 6 matching bases. Trimming took off 3 bases at V and 4 bases at J, with 12 bases between the two ends. The germline gives CDR1 MNHNS, CDR2 SASEGT. This CDR3 has 15 amino acids. CDR3 in DNA: TGTGCCAGCAGTGAGGGGACACAGGCCACCGGGGAGCTGTTTTTT. Protein product: CASSEGTQATGELFF.

This clone was counted a single time. The rearrangement uses TRBV28 and TRBJ1-5; no reliable D call. CDR1 MDHEN and CDR2 SYDVKM come from the germline V gene. The CDR3 consists of 14 residues. Trimming cost V 6 bases and J 4 bases, with 13 bases left between them. The CDR3 spells CASRPGGRNQPQHF. CDR3 DNA sequence: TGTGCCAGCAGACCCGGAGGGAGAAATCAGCCCCAGCATTTT.

The chain carries TRBV6-2 or TRBV6-3 and TRBJ1-5, with 8 bases lining up with TRBD1. The CDR3 extends over 15 amino acids. Germline loops: CDR1 MNHEY, CDR2 SVGEGT. Trimming took 4 bases from V and 1 from J; bases not matched to a gene: 3. Here the CDR3 reads CASSFTGGSNQPQHF. CDR3 bases: TGTGCCAGCAGTTTCACAGGGGGAAGCAATCAGCCCCAGCATTTT.

This clone was counted once. The gene calls are TRBV9 and TRBJ1-1, with 7 bases aligning to TRBD1. Trimming at V came to 4 bases and at J to 0 bases, leaving 6 bases not matched to a gene. The CDR3 is 15 amino acids. Germline V lookup: CDR1 SGDLS, CDR2 YYNGEE. The CDR3 spells CASSPLGQLNTEAFF. The CDR3 bases are TGTGCCAGCAGCCCCCTGGGACAGCTGAACACTGAAGCTTTCTTT.

This clone has more than one count but fewer than ten. This chain links TRBV4-2 with TRBJ2-1, with TRBD2 identical over 9 bases. The junction had 0 bases not matched to a gene; V was cut back by 1 base and J by 2 bases. The CDR3 has 15 residues. Germline CDR1 is LGHNA and CDR2 is YNFKEQ. The CDR3, as DNA: TGTGCCAGCAGCCAAGCTAGCGGGGCCTACAATGAGCAGTTCTTC. Its protein product is CASSQASGAYNEQFF.

This chain connects TRBV7-2 to TRBJ2-5; possible D gene TRBD2, 5 bases. V was clipped by 5 bases and J by 14 bases, with 21 bases between them. Germline V CDR1 and CDR2: SGHTA, FQGNSA. This CDR3 spans 13 amino acids. The CDR3 loop is CASSLQTSGIIYF. CDR3 DNA: TGTGCCAGCAGCCTACAGACCTCGGGGATTATTTACTTC.

V usage is TRBV5-1 and J usage is TRBJ2-1; 9 bases map to TRBD1. V lost 4 bases, J lost 8 bases, and 7 bases stayed unmatched. Germline V CDR1 and CDR2: SGHRS, YFSETQ. This CDR3 is 14 amino acids long. The CDR3 DNA sequence: TGCGCCAGCAGCGTAGGACAGGGGATGGATGAGCAGTTCTTC. Protein product: CASSVGQGMDEQFF.

This chain links TRBV6-6 with TRBJ1-5, with 7 bases aligning to TRBD1. This CDR3 region has 16 residues. The germline CDR1 and CDR2 sequences are MNHNY and SVGAGI (reference sequence). The V and J ends lost 4 bases and 9 bases, in that order; junction bases with no gene match: 15. In DNA form, the CDR3 reads TGTGCCAGCAGTTCCCCCCGACAGGGACCCGATTTGCCCCAGCATTTT. Protein product: CASSSPRQGPDLPQHF.

This chain uses TRBV11-3 with TRBJ1-1; no clear D. The CDR3 is 11 amino acids. With 10 bases removed from V and 8 bases from J, the gap between germline ends came to 14 bases. CDR1 is SGHNT and CDR2 is YENEEA in the germline V gene. CDR3 protein: CATPPQKEAFF. The CDR3 nucleotides are TGTGCCACCCCCCCCCAGAAAGAAGCTTTCTTT.

This clone was picked up a small number of times. The chain links TRBV28 to TRBJ1-5; no firm D call. V lost 3 bases, J lost 6 bases, and 12 bases lay in between. The CDR3 contains 14 residues. Germline loops: CDR1 MDHEN, CDR2 SYDVKM. The DNA of the CDR3 is TGTGCCAGCAGTTTGGAGGGAGGAGGTCAGCCCCAGCATTTT. Amino acids: CASSLEGGGQPQHF.

The CDR3, as DNA: TGTGCCAGCAGTGAAGCGCTTCAACAGCCCCAAGAGACCCAGTACTTC. Residues: CASSEALQQPQETQYF. This chain links TRBV2 with TRBJ2-5; D is unresolved. The CDR3 has 16 residues. The V gene's germline CDR1 is SNHLY and CDR2 FYNNEI. Trimming took off 0 bases at V and 1 base at J, with 12 bases between the two ends.

CDR3 sequence: CASSLDRFGGGYTF. The CDR3 DNA sequence: TGTGCCAGCAGCTTAGACCGGTTCGGCGGAGGCTACACCTTC. V and J are TRBV11-2 and TRBJ1-2, with no clear D. Trimming left V 0 bases short and J 8 bases short, with 13 bases between. This CDR3 region has 14 residues. From germline, CDR1 is SGHAT and CDR2 FQNNGV.

The V and J genes are TRBV11-3 and TRBJ2-3, with TRBD2 identical over 9 bases. Germline V gives CDR1 SGHNT, CDR2 YENEEA. The CDR3 extends over 19 amino acids. Unmatched junction bases numbered 15, after V lost 3 bases and J lost 2 bases. The CDR3 loop is CASSLRGGTSQPSTDTQYF. CDR3 sequence (DNA): TGTGCCAGCAGCTTGCGGGGCGGGACTAGCCAACCTTCCACAGATACGCAGTATTTT.

This clone was picked up a small number of times. In DNA, the CDR3 is TGTGCCAGTAGTATAGATGGACAGCGGCCCTACAATGAGCAGTTCTTC. It translates to CASSIDGQRPYNEQFF. The chain recombines TRBV19 with TRBJ2-1; possibly TRBD1 for D (6 bases). With 0 bases removed from V and 2 bases from J, the gap between germline ends came to 11 bases. Germline CDR1 LNHDA, CDR2 SQIVND (reference sequence). This CDR3 has 16 residues.

The V gene is TRBV7-9, the J gene TRBJ2-2; tentative D call: TRBD2 (6 bases). CDR1 is SEHNR, CDR2 FQNEAQ, per germline (reference sequence). Deletions cut 6 bases from V and 2 bases from J, with 10 bases between. This CDR3 region has 14 residues. CDR3: CASRRRDNTGELFF. Here the CDR3 DNA reads TGTGCCAGCAGACGGAGGGATAACACCGGGGAGCTGTTTTTT.

This clone was counted a few times. The chain has TRBV18 and TRBJ2-7; 8 bases are a match to TRBD1. The CDR3 loop spans 15 amino acids. Germline V gene sequence: CDR1 KGHSH, CDR2 LQKENI. With 4 bases clipped from V and 5 bases from J, the junction kept 10 bases outside the gene matches. The CDR3 loop reads CASSRQQGEGNEQYF. In DNA form, the CDR3 reads TGTGCCAGCTCACGACAACAGGGGGAAGGAAACGAGCAGTACTTC.

This clone has just one count. The chain has TRBV19 and TRBJ2-7, with TRBD1 identical over 7 bases. Germline trimming cut 5 bases from V and 7 bases from J; bases unmatched to any gene: 8. From germline, CDR1 is LNHDA and CDR2 SQIVND (reference sequence). The CDR3 loop spans 13 amino acids. The CDR3 DNA sequence: TGTGCCAGTAGTTACGACAGGGCTCGGGAGCAGTACTTC. The encoded protein is CASSYDRAREQYF.

The chain has TRBV9 and TRBJ2-1; 11 bases line up with TRBD2. CDR1 and CDR2 from the germline V gene are SGDLS and YYNGEE. With V trimmed by 4 bases and J by 9 bases, 9 bases remained unmatched. The CDR3 has 15 residues. The CDR3 DNA sequence: TGTGCCAGCAGCCTAAAGACTAGCGGGAATGGTGAGCAGTTCTTC. It translates to CASSLKTSGNGEQFF.

The rearrangement uses TRBV11-2 and TRBJ2-1; D not resolved. The ends were cut back, 3 bases at V and 4 bases at J, with 7 bases in the middle. Germline V CDR1 and CDR2: SGHAT, FQNNGV. The CDR3 spans 13 residues. CDR3 protein: CASSLTFYNEQFF. CDR3 sequence (DNA): TGTGCCAGCAGCTTGACATTTTACAATGAGCAGTTCTTC.

This clone was recorded once. This chain connects TRBV19 to TRBJ1-2; 7 nucleotides align to TRBD1. V was clipped by 5 bases and J by 7 bases; unmatched bases: 13. CDR1 LNHDA and CDR2 SQIVND come from the germline V gene (reference sequence). The CDR3 is 15 amino acids. The CDR3 bases are TGTGCCAGTAGTTACTTCGGCAGGGGGAGAGGTGGCTACACCTTC. It encodes CASSYFGRGRGGYTF.